Listed below are T cell receptor beta chains from one sample, sequenced in a study of OX40 agonist ivuxolimab in advanced cancers. Some clones are missing from TCRdb's copy, which holds only in-frame ones; the method was immunoSEQ multiplex PCR. The sample has 52,000 or so clones; 85% to 95% are singletons. Here the sequenced sample was CD4+ or CD8+ T cells sorted from blood, taken in a trial of the OX40 agonist ivuxolimab. The receptors stem from an adult with an advanced solid tumor such as melanoma, head and neck, liver or kidney cancer. Both conserved end residues are part of each CDR3. D genes are given only for firm matches. The size of a clone is reported for some rows only, either as once, few or many, or as a class for expanded clones.

v_gene,abundance,len,j_gene,d_gene,CDR3nt,CDR3aa
TRBV27,.,15,TRBJ2-7,.,TGTGCCAGCAGTGGGGGAACCACTTCTCTCTACGAGCAGTACTTC,CASSGGTTSLYEQYF
TRBV29-1,.,13,TRBJ2-1,TRBD2,TGCAGCGTTGGACTAGCGGGAGACAATGAGCAGTTCTTC,CSVGLAGDNEQFF
TRBV28,.,16,TRBJ2-5,.,TGTGCCAGCAGTTCATATCGACAGGACCTCCAAGAGACCCAGTACTTC,CASSSYRQDLQETQYF
TRBV4-3,.,16,TRBJ2-1,.,TGCGCCAGCAGCCAAGACGGCGGTAGCCGCGTGTATGAGCAGTTCTTC,CASSQDGGSRVYEQFF
TRBV4-1,.,17,TRBJ2-1,.,TGCGCCAGCAGCCACGCTGGAGGGCGGGTAGGGTGGAATGAGCAGTTCTTC,CASSHAGGRVGWNEQFF
TRBV7-2,.,13,TRBJ2-7,.,TGTGCCAGCAGCCCCGACCCCGTCTACGAGCAGTACTTC,CASSPDPVYEQYF
TRBV6-1,.,15,TRBJ1-5,.,TGTGCCAGCAGTAGAGGGGGGTTTAGCAATCAGCCCCAGCATTTT,CASSRGGFSNQPQHF
TRBV10-3,.,14,TRBJ1-5,.,TGTGCCATCAGTGTGACAGGAGCCAATCAGCCCCAGCATTTT,CAISVTGANQPQHF
TRBV5-1,.,13,TRBJ2-6,.,TGCGCCAGCAGCTTGAGCGGGGCCAACGTCCTGACTTTC,CASSLSGANVLTF
TRBV9,.,12,TRBJ2-1,.,TGTGCCAGCAGCCCAGTGGACAATGAGCAGTTCTTC,CASSPVDNEQFF
TRBV27,.,13,TRBJ2-5,.,TGTGCCAGCAGTCCGCAGTCCCAAGAGACCCAGTACTTC,CASSPQSQETQYF
TRBV4-3,many,15,TRBJ2-7,TRBD1,TGCGCCAGCAGCCAAGTCCCTCGGACAGGGGCCGAGCAGTACTTC,CASSQVPRTGAEQYF
TRBV4-2,.,16,TRBJ2-7,TRBD2,TGTGCCAGCAGCAGGACCCTAGCGGGAGTGTTTGACGAGCAGTACTTC,CASSRTLAGVFDEQYF
TRBV14,.,14,TRBJ2-1,.,TGTGCCAGCAGCCCACCAATAAGATTTGATGAGCAGTTCTTC,CASSPPIRFDEQFF
TRBV9,.,14,TRBJ2-3,.,TGTGCCAGCAGCGTAGACGGGGCAGCCGATACGCAGTATTTT,CASSVDGAADTQYF
TRBV4-3,.,16,TRBJ2-1,.,TGCGCCAGCAGCCACCCTGAACGGGGGGCAGGTAATGAGCAGTTCTTC,CASSHPERGAGNEQFF
TRBV7-6,.,19,TRBJ2-5,TRBD2,TGTGCCAGCAGCACCAGGTCGGGACTAGCGGGATTTTCAGGAGAGACCCAGTACTTC,CASSTRSGLAGFSGETQYF
TRBV13,.,14,TRBJ2-3,.,TGTGCCAGCAGCTTAGGCCGGAACACAGATACGCAGTATTTT,CASSLGRNTDTQYF
TRBV5-6,once,13,TRBJ2-3,.,TGTGCCAGCAGCGCCCTCCTCACAGATACGCAGTATTTT,CASSALLTDTQYF
TRBV11-3,once,15,TRBJ2-5,TRBD1,TGTGCCAGCAGCTTTGGCAGGGGGAGACAAGAGACCCAGTACTTC,CASSFGRGRQETQYF
TRBV6-4,.,17,TRBJ2-1,TRBD2,TGTGCCAGCAGGCCACCCACGGGAGGGGTATCCTACAATGAGCAGTTCTTC,CASRPPTGGVSYNEQFF
TRBV7-2,.,13,TRBJ2-3,.,TGTGCCAGCAGCTTACCCCCACAGATAACGCAGTATTTT,CASSLPPQITQYF
TRBV7-6,.,20,TRBJ2-1,TRBD2,TGTGCCAGCAGCCTACCCAGAGGACTAGCGGGTAGAAGCTCCTACAATGAGCAGTTCTTC,CASSLPRGLAGRSSYNEQFF
TRBV9,.,14,TRBJ1-1,.,TGTGCCAGCAGCGTAGGGCTAAGGAGCACTGAAGCTTTCTTT,CASSVGLRSTEAFF
TRBV7-9,.,12,TRBJ2-7,.,TGTGCCAGCAGCTCCCCTTTATACTTTCAGTACTTC,CASSSPLYFQYF
TRBV11-2,.,17,TRBJ2-5,TRBD2,TGTGCCAGCAGCTTGACCGGACTAGCGGGGGCTCAAGAGACCCAGTACTTC,CASSLTGLAGAQETQYF
TRBV5-8,.,14,TRBJ1-1,.,TGTGCCAGCAGCCAGACAGACCGAGGCACTGAAGCTTTCTTT,CASSQTDRGTEAFF
TRBV13,once,16,TRBJ2-7,TRBD2,TGTGCCAGCAGCGGGACTAGCGGGAGTAATCCGTGGGAGCAGTACTTC,CASSGTSGSNPWEQYF
TRBV30,.,14,TRBJ1-1,.,TGTGCCTGGGCATCGGGAGGGCTGGGCACTGAAGCTTTCTTT,CAWASGGLGTEAFF
TRBV7-9,.,14,TRBJ2-7,TRBD1,TGTGCCAGCAGCACAGGGACAGGGATCTACGAGCAGTACTTC,CASSTGTGIYEQYF
TRBV28,.,17,TRBJ2-2,TRBD2,TGTGCCAGCAGTTTATCCCCCGGGAGGGTCGACACCGGGGAGCTGTTTTTT,CASSLSPGRVDTGELFF
TRBV7-2,medium-sized,15,TRBJ1-3,.,TGTGCCAGCAGCTTAGACCCAAGCTCTGGAAACACCATATATTTT,CASSLDPSSGNTIYF
TRBV7-9,.,16,TRBJ1-1,.,TGTGCCAGCAGCCTATTGGGGGGCGGCGGGGACACTGAAGCTTTCTTT,CASSLLGGGGDTEAFF
TRBV2,.,16,TRBJ2-5,TRBD2,TGTGCCAGCAGGGAAAGAGGACTAGCGGGAGGAGAGACCCAGTACTTC,CASRERGLAGGETQYF
TRBV7-9,once,13,TRBJ1-1,.,TGTGCCAGCAGCTTAGAGGGTGGCACTGAAGCTTTCTTT,CASSLEGGTEAFF
TRBV28,.,16,TRBJ2-7,TRBD1,TGTGCCAGCAACTTAAATCCGACAGGGTCTGGCTACGAGCAGTACTTC,CASNLNPTGSGYEQYF
TRBV27,.,14,TRBJ1-5,TRBD1,TGTGCCACCTCTTTGGACAGGGCGAGTCAGCCCCAGCATTTT,CATSLDRASQPQHF
TRBV4-1,.,14,TRBJ1-2,.,TGCGCCAGCAGCCAAGTCGGCAGGGCGCCCGGCTACACCTTC,CASSQVGRAPGYTF
TRBV7-2,.,17,TRBJ1-2,.,TGTGCCAGCAGCTCAGATTCGGGGAGGGGCGTGAACTATGGCTACACCTTC,CASSSDSGRGVNYGYTF
TRBV19,.,16,TRBJ2-7,TRBD2,TGTGCCAGTAGTAGGAGGGAGGGAGGGATCTTCGGTGAGCAGTACTTC,CASSRREGGIFGEQYF
TRBV5-8,.,16,TRBJ2-7,TRBD2,TGTGCCAGCAGCTTCGAGCGGGAGGGCTTGCCCTACGAGCAGTACTTC,CASSFEREGLPYEQYF
TRBV9,few,13,TRBJ2-2,.,TGTGCCAGCAGCCCACATGGCACCGGGGAGCTGTTTTTT,CASSPHGTGELFF
TRBV30,.,16,TRBJ1-5,.,TGTGCCTGGAGTCTAGGGGAAGCCTGGCTTCATCAGCCCCAGCATTTT,CAWSLGEAWLHQPQHF
TRBV2,.,13,TRBJ2-2,.,TGTGCCAGCAGTGAATGGTCTACCGGGGAGCTGTTTTTT,CASSEWSTGELFF
TRBV27,.,15,TRBJ2-7,.,TGTGCCAGCAGTTCCATTGGAGGTCAATCCTACGAGCAGTACTTC,CASSSIGGQSYEQYF
TRBV5-1,.,15,TRBJ2-7,TRBD1,TGCGCCAGCAGCTTGGGGACAGGGGGCGCATCCGAGCAGTACTTC,CASSLGTGGASEQYF
TRBV9,few,12,TRBJ1-1,.,TGTGCCAGCAGCGACAGGGACACTGAAGCTTTCTTT,CASSDRDTEAFF
TRBV9,.,15,TRBJ2-7,TRBD2,TGTGCCAGCAGCAAAGACGCCGGACTAGTCTACGAGCAGTACTTC,CASSKDAGLVYEQYF
TRBV9,.,16,TRBJ2-3,.,TGTGCCAGCAGCGTAGTTACTAGCCGACACACAGATACGCAGTATTTT,CASSVVTSRHTDTQYF
TRBV4-3,.,14,TRBJ1-1,.,TGCGCCAGCAGCCAAGGACAGGTGAACACTGAAGCTTTCTTT,CASSQGQVNTEAFF
TRBV5-5,.,15,TRBJ1-3,.,TGTGCCAGCAGCCTACAAGGGGGATCTGGAAACACCATATATTTT,CASSLQGGSGNTIYF
TRBV6-5,.,13,TRBJ2-7,.,TGTGCCAGCCGGGGCGCTGACTCCTACGAGCAGTACTTC,CASRGADSYEQYF
TRBV27,.,13,TRBJ2-7,.,TGTGCCAGCAGTTTAAAAGCCCCCTACGAGCAGTACTTC,CASSLKAPYEQYF
TRBV29-1,.,10,TRBJ2-5,.,TGCAGCGGGGCTTGGGAGACCCAGTACTTC,CSGAWETQYF
TRBV29-1,.,12,TRBJ2-1,.,TGCAGCGCCCCTAGAGGGAACAATGAGCAGTTCTTC,CSAPRGNNEQFF
TRBV5-6,once,16,TRBJ2-2,TRBD2,TGTGCCAGCAGCTCTAGCGGGAGGGCCCTCACCGGGGAGCTGTTTTTT,CASSSSGRALTGELFF